This TCR beta chain was sequenced during a study of shared clonotypes between healthy human individuals. Study overall: Each donor's CD8 memory used one plate, CD8 naive two, each CD4 subset three.

Original methodology: Junction-only sequences without quality scores were provided by ImmunoSEQ, so filtering was different. TCRdb keeps only in-frame clones here, not all; method: immunoSEQ multiplex PCR. D and trimming come from the DNA, and the V and J calls and clone size come from that table. The sample carries about 820,000 clones, 92% recorded once. The naive CD8 subset, CD45RO-negative cells positively selected for CCR7, excluded terminally differentiated effector memory CD45RA+ cells. V lost 0 bases and J lost 0; bases outside the gene matches: 5. This CDR3 is built from 16 residues. The germline CDR1 and CDR2 sequences are SGHDT and YYEEEE.

This TCR came from a young man in good health. The sequenced sample was naive CD8+ T cells sorted from blood. The chain couples TRBV5-6 to TRBJ2-7, with 8 bases matching TRBD1. The CDR3 DNA sequence: TGTGCCAGCAGCTTGGACACAGGGGGATTCTCCTACGAGCAGTACTTC. Translation: CASSLDTGGFSYEQYF. The whole variable domain, filled in from reference TRBV5-6 and TRBJ2-7, reads DAGVTQSPTHLIKTRGQQVTLRCSPKSGHDTVSWYQQALGQGPQFIFQYYEEEERQRGNFPDRFSGHQFPNYSSELNVNALLLGDSALYLCASSLDTGGFSYEQYFGPGTRLTVT.